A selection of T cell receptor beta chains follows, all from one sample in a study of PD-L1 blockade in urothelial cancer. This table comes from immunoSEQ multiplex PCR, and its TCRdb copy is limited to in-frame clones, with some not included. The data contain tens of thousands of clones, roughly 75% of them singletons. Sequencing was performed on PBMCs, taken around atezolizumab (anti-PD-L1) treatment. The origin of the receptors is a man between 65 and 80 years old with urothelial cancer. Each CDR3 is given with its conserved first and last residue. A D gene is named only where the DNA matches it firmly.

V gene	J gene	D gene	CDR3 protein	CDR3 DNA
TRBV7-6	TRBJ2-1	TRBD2	CASSLSTWGGEQFF	TGTGCCAGCAGCTTATCGACCTGGGGGGGTGAGCAGTTCTTC
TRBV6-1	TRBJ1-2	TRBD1	CASSDRQGNGYTF	TGTGCCAGCAGTGACAGACAGGGAAATGGCTACACCTTC
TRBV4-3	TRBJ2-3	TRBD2	CASSQGLAVTDTQYF	TGCGCCAGCAGCCAGGGACTAGCCGTCACAGATACGCAGTATTTT
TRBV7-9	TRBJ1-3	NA	CASSLGAVGNTIYF	TGTGCCAGCAGCCTGGGGGCAGTAGGAAACACCATATATTTT
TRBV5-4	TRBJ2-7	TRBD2	CASSLDSGRAVEQYF	TGTGCCAGCAGCTTGGATAGCGGGAGGGCGGTCGAGCAGTACTTC
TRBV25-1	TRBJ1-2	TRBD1	CASSEIPGTGIGGYTF	TGTGCCAGCAGTGAGATCCCAGGGACAGGGATTGGCGGCTACACCTTC
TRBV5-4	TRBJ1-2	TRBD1	CASSTGSGQGRGYTF	TGTGCCAGCAGCACTGGATCGGGACAGGGAAGAGGCTACACCTTC
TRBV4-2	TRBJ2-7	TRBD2	CASSWLAGAYEQYF	TGTGCCAGCAGCTGGCTTGCGGGGGCCTACGAGCAGTACTTC
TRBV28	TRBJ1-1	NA	CASVPDMEGGTEAFF	TGTGCCAGCGTACCGGACATGGAAGGTGGCACTGAAGCTTTCTTT
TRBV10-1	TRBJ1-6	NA	CASSDGGPGSYNSPLHF	TGCGCCAGCAGTGATGGTGGCCCGGGCTCCTATAATTCACCCCTCCACTTT